The clone carrying this T cell receptor (beta chain) appeared a few times. With 0 bases removed from V and 1 base from J, the gap between germline ends came to 9 bases. This CDR3 region has 15 residues. Germline V gene data show CDR1 as MNHEY and CDR2 as SVGAGI. TCRdb independently ran MiXCR on the RT-PCR reads; one entry per CDR3 protein. The sample lists almost 700,000 distinct CDR3 sequences; more than 13% were seen once. This clonotype was obtained from a female donor in good health, serving as a healthy control. Sequenced input: memory CD4+ T cells from blood. The J gene is TRBJ1-1, the V gene TRBV6-5; TRBD1 is a possible D gene (5 bases). The CDR3 protein is CASSYSTTGNTEAFF. The DNA of the CDR3 is TGTGCCAGCAGTTACTCGACCACAGGGAACACTGAAGCTTTCTTT.